This T cell receptor (beta chain) was obtained from a study of vaccination effects on CD4 cells after COVID-19. Study as a whole: Participants completed two doses of the BNT162b2 or mRNA-1273 vaccine.

Study-wide points: At late timepoints after vaccination, vaccine- and infection-induced clones shrank markedly.

The ViraFEST assay expanded antigen-specific CD4+ T cells with viral peptide pools before sequencing. With approximately 9 days of culture completed, CD4+ T cells were isolated. Vaccinees lacked prior SARS-CoV-2 infection and tested negative for nucleocapsid antibodies. The CDR3 is 12 amino acids. The ends were cut back, 10 bases at V and 0 bases at J, with 9 bases in the middle. Germline V CDR1 and CDR2: MDHEN, SYDVKM. Measured with immunoSEQ multiplex PCR; TCRdb has only the in-frame clones, and not every one. The repertoire includes tens of thousands of clones, 79% of them detected once, and approximately 6% sits in the top ten. Comments on this clone: Its antigen is as yet unknown.

The sequencing used CD4+ T cells from PBMCs cultured with HCoV-OC43 spike peptides, collected before COVID-19 vaccination. Subset described: HCoV-OC43 spike overlapping peptide pool stimulation. J is TRBJ1-1 and V is TRBV28, with a tentative D call TRBD1 (6 bases). The clonotype originates from a human donor who received a COVID-19 vaccine. The CDR3 sequence is CAITGLNTEAFF. The CDR3 DNA reads TGTGCCATCACAGGGTTGAACACTGAAGCTTTCTTT.